The rows below give T cell receptor beta chains drawn from one sample of a study of CD8 T cells in Susac syndrome. TCRdb redid the calling of the immunoSEQ multiplex PCR reads with MiXCR, one entry per CDR3 protein. The sample records approximately 210,000 distinct CDR3 sequences, approximately 94% being singletons. The sample consisted of CD4+ T cells from PBMCs. The source of these receptors is a human donor with Susac syndrome. Both conserved end residues are part of each CDR3. D genes are given only for firm matches. Clone size appears in some rows only: once, few, many, or a class for an expanded clone.

clone size: .
J gene: TRBJ1-1
V gene: TRBV20-1
D gene: TRBD1
CDR3 protein: CSATKGATGTEAFF
CDR3 DNA: TGCAGTGCCACGAAGGGGGCAACGGGCACTGAAGCTTTCTTT

clone size: .
J gene: TRBJ2-5
V gene: TRBV29-1
D gene: TRBD1
CDR3 protein: CSVGATGETQYF
CDR3 DNA: TGCAGCGTTGGAGCGACAGGGGAGACCCAGTACTTC

clone size: .
J gene: TRBJ2-1
V gene: TRBV10-3
D gene: TRBD2
CDR3 protein: CAISLAGEQFF
CDR3 DNA: TGTGCCATCAGCCTAGCGGGGGAGCAGTTCTTC

clone size: .
J gene: TRBJ1-1
V gene: TRBV15
D gene: .
CDR3 protein: CATSRGPNTEAFF
CDR3 DNA: TGTGCCACCAGCAGGGGTCCGAACACTGAAGCTTTCTTT

clone size: once
J gene: TRBJ2-1
V gene: TRBV24-1
D gene: .
CDR3 protein: CATSDLFNEQFF
CDR3 DNA: TGTGCCACCAGTGATTTGTTCAATGAGCAGTTCTTC

clone size: .
J gene: TRBJ2-5
V gene: TRBV2
D gene: .
CDR3 protein: CASSPLGRGYF
CDR3 DNA: TGTGCCAGCAGCCCACTGGGACGGGGGTACTTC

clone size: .
J gene: TRBJ1-6
V gene: TRBV5-1
D gene: TRBD1
CDR3 protein: CASSSGQGRAPLHF
CDR3 DNA: TGCGCCAGCAGCTCAGGACAGGGGCGGGCACCCCTCCACTTT

clone size: once
J gene: TRBJ1-2
V gene: TRBV12-3/TRBV12-4
D gene: TRBD1
CDR3 protein: CASSRDRQNYGYTF
CDR3 DNA: TGTGCCAGCAGTCGGGACAGGCAGAACTATGGCTACACCTTC

clone size: .
J gene: TRBJ2-5
V gene: TRBV19
D gene: .
CDR3 protein: CASSISALETQYF
CDR3 DNA: TGTGCCAGTAGTATATCGGCCCTAGAGACCCAGTACTTC

clone size: .
J gene: TRBJ2-1
V gene: TRBV12-5
D gene: TRBD1
CDR3 protein: CASGYHTGGNEQFF
CDR3 DNA: TGTGCTAGTGGTTACCATACAGGGGGCAATGAGCAGTTCTTC